This TCR beta chain was profiled in a study of T-cell memory formation after mild COVID-19 (dated by TCRdb to the early 2020s). With regard to the full study: TCR sequence clusters from the two donors were found to be largely donor specific. In a couple of donors, T-cell clones that expanded and contracted after mild COVID-19 were followed by sequencing TCRalpha and TCRbeta repertoires longitudinally. Two young, previously healthy adult volunteers made up the cohort, one male and one female.

Based on the germline V gene, the CDR1 and CDR2 sequences are SNHLY and FYNNEI. The CDR3 has 12 residues if both end residues are counted. The sequencer listed for this sample is Illumina NovaSeq 6000. Using 5'RACE with constant-segment primers, TCRalpha and TCRbeta cDNA libraries were constructed, with sample barcodes and unique molecular identifiers added in the process. RNA was extracted from every sample with Trizol reagent. The libraries were amplified in two PCR steps, and the second step added a second sample barcode and Illumina TruSeq adapters. Libraries were sequenced on an Illumina NovaSeq with 2 x 150 bp paired-end reads. In the authors' own workflow: The reads were demultiplexed and collapsed into UMI-guided consensus sequences using migec v1.2.7. Using mixcr v2.1.11, the UMI consensuses were aligned to TRA and TRB V and J templates and assembled into clonotypes. Clonotypes were classified as expanded or contracted when called significant by both edgeR and NoisET, with noise models trained on biological replicates. For edgeR calls, the cutoffs were a false discovery rate-adjusted p below 0.01 and a log2 fold-change threshold of 1. As an exploratory analysis of dynamics, PCA with hierarchical clustering was applied to max-normalized trajectories of the 1000 most abundant clonotypes. Separately sequenced CD4+ and CD8+ repertoires were used to assign a CD4 or CD8 phenotype to each responding clone. The public sequencing data were trimmed at Q25 with fastp and processed into clonotypes with MiXCR by TCRdb, which kept only in-frame beta chains. Under each unique CDR3 protein, matching rows form one entry showing the most common genes and DNA. The V and J calls and clone size come from TCRdb's table, not from the authors' own analysis. The sample includes 100,000 to 150,000 distinct CDR3 sequences, with about a sixth observed a single time. Approximately 5.5% of the sample comes from the top ten.

Note on this clonotype: The specificity of this receptor is unknown. The final CDR3 position lacks the conserved phenylalanine or tryptophan, pointing to a likely read error. The DNA is left out, because the CDR3 cannot be placed on it with certainty; the CDR3 is given as TCRdb lists it.

Broader findings and caveats from the paper: Contracting CD4+ clones turned up mainly in the CM and EM memory subsets, whereas EMRA was where CD8+ clones were enriched. The study covered only two mild cases, and larger cohorts including severe cases with pre-infection samples were considered necessary. SARS-CoV-2 specificity was not confirmed for the second-wave clones peaking on day 37. Balanced CD4/CD8 phenotypes were observed for clones contracting from day 15 to 85, whereas a bias towards CD4+ was observed for a second wave of clones expanding from day 15 to 37. Some responding clones were detected in pre-infection memory, suggesting pre-existing cross-reactive memory T cells joined the SARS-CoV-2 response.

PBMCs were isolated by Ficoll-Paque density gradient centrifugation. The rearrangement joined TRBV2 to TRBJ2-1; TRBD2 is the table's D call and was not checked against the DNA. Sequenced material: PBMCs or a T cell subset sorted from them (not recorded which). This receptor was obtained from a man between 18 and 29 years old who had mild COVID-19 (a few samples of this study predate the infection). The sample titles of this study are shuffled in the database, so cell type and time point are left out; the donor was told from shared clones. The CDR3 has the sequence CASTRPGLAGRT.